The T cell receptor (beta chain) described here comes from a study of STAT5B mutations in CD4+ large granular lymphocyte leukemia. Overall study findings and caveats: Without HLA matching, higher CD4+ than CD8+ T-LGLL clonality could reflect small sample size. Main leukemic clonotypes were patient-specific, but 20% to 25% appeared at low frequency elsewhere. CD4-sorted patient repertoires seemed more clonal than healthy CD4+ repertoires. Compared with healthy controls (2/35), patient top clones favored TRBV06 (8/27).

Worth noting for this clone: The antigen is undetermined.

Some clones are missing from TCRdb's copy, which holds only in-frame ones; the method was immunoSEQ multiplex PCR. The sample lists under 35,000 clones, about 81% seen once, with 2.5% to 3% in the top ten. The CDR3 has 14 amino acids. Per the germline V gene, CDR1 is SEHNR and CDR2 is FQNEAQ (reference sequence). Trimming took 9 bases from V and 0 from J, leaving 14 bases between them. V usage is TRBV7-9 and J usage is TRBJ2-5, with D perhaps matching TRBD1 or TRBD2 (5 bases each). The specimen sequenced was CD4+ T cells from blood buffy coats. The clonotype was recovered from a human donor in good health. The CDR3 region is CASMRGDYQETQYF. CDR3 DNA sequence: TGTGCCAGTATGAGGGGCGACTACCAAGAGACCCAGTACTTC.